This T cell receptor beta chain was recovered during a study of molecular identifiers for immune sequencing clone quantification. Points on this clonotype: Possible read error: a much larger clone is one base away.

TCRdb analysed the PCR reads with MiXCR anew, one entry per CDR3 protein. The profile covers some 320,000 distinct CDR3 sequences, with 24% appearing a single time and 0.65% to 0.75% taken by the ten largest. CDR1 is LGHNA, CDR2 YSLEER, per germline. This CDR3 contains 16 residues. The chain is built from TRBV4-3 and TRBJ2-7; 10 bases align to TRBD1. Sequencing was performed on naive CD8+ T cells from blood, with Jurkat cell RNA spiked in. Stated subset: FACS-sorted CD8+CD4-CCR7+CD45RA+ naive T cells. The sequence came from a human donor in good health. Some libraries in this study had Jurkat cell RNA spiked in. Here the CDR3 DNA reads TGCGCCAGCAGCCAAGATAGACAGGGGGCGGCGTACGAGCAGCACTTC. Encoded protein: CASSQDRQGAAYEQHF.